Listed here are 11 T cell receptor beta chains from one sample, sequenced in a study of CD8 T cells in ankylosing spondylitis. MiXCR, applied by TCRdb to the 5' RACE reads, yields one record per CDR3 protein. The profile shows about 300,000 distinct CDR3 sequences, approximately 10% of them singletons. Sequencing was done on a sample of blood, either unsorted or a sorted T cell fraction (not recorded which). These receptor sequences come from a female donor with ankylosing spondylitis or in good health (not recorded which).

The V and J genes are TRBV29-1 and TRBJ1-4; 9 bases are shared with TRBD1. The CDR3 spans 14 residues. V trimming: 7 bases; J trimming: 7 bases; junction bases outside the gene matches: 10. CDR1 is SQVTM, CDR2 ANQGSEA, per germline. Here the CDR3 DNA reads TGCAGCGCCAGGACAGGGGCCGGCGGTGAAAAACTGTTTTTT. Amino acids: CSARTGAGGEKLFF.

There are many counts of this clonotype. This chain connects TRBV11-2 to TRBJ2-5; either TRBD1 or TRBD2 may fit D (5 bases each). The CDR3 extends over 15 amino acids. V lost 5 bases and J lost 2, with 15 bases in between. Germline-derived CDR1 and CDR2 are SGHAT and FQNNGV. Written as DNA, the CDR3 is TGTGCCAGCAGCAACCCAGGGACCACTCAAGAGACCCAGTACTTC. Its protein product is CASSNPGTTQETQYF.

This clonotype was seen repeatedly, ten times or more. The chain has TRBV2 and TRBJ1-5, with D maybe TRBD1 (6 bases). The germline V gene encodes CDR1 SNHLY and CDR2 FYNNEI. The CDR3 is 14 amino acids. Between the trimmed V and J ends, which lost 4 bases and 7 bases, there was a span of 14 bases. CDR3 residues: CASSVEGGWQPQHF. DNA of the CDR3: TGTGCCAGCAGTGTTGAGGGGGGGTGGCAGCCCCAGCATTTT.

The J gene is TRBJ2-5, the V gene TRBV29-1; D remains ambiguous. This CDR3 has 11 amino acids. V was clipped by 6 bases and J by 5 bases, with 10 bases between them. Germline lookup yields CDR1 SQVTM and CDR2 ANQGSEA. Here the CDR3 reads CSVPDPETQYF. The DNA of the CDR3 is TGCAGCGTCCCGGACCCCGAGACCCAGTACTTC.

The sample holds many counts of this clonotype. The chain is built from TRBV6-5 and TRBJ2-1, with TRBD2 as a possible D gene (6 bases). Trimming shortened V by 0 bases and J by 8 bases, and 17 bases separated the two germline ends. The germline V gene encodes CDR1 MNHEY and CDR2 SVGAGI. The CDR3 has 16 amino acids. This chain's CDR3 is CASSYSGGKVLDEQFF. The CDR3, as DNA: TGTGCCAGCAGTTACTCGGGGGGTAAAGTTCTCGATGAGCAGTTCTTC.

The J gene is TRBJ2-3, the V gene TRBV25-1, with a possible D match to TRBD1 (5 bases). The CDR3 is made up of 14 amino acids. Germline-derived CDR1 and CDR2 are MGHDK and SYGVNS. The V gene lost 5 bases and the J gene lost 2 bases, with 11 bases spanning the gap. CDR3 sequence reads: CASSRMGPTDTQYF. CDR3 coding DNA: TGTGCCAGCAGTCGGATGGGGCCCACAGATACGCAGTATTTT.

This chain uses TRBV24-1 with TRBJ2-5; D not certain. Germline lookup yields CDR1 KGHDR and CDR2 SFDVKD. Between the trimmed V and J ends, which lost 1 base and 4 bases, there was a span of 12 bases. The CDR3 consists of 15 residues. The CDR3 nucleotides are TGTGCCACCAGTGATTTTGGGGTCGGTGGAGAGACCCAGTACTTC. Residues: CATSDFGVGGETQYF.

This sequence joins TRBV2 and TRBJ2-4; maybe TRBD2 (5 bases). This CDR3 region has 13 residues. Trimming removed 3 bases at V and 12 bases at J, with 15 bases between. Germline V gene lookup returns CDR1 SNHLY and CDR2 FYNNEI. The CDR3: CASSDGGDTHQYF. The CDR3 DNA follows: TGTGCCAGCAGTGATGGAGGAGACACCCATCAGTACTTC.

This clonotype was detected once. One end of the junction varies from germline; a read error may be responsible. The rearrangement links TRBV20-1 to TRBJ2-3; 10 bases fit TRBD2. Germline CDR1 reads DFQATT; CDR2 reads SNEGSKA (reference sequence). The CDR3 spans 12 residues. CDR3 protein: CNASGGADTQYF. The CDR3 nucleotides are TGCAATGCTAGCGGGGGCGCAGATACGCAGTATTTT.

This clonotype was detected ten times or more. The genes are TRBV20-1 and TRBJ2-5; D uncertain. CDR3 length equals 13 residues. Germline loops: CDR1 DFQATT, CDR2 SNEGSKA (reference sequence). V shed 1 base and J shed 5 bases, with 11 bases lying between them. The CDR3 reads CSARVPGRETQYF. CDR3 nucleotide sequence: TGCAGTGCTAGAGTCCCAGGACGCGAGACCCAGTACTTC.

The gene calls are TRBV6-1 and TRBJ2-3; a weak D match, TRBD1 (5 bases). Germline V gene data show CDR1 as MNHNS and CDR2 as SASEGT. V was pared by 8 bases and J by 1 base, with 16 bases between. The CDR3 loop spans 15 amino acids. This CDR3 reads CASPDKGGGTDTQYF. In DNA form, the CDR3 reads TGTGCCAGCCCGGACAAGGGTGGGGGCACAGATACGCAGTATTTT.